The rows below give T cell receptor beta chains drawn from one sample of a study of neurological immune-mediated disorders. TCRdb ran MiXCR on the 5' RACE reads and lists one entry per CDR3 protein. The table includes 35,000 to 55,000 distinct CDR3 sequences, about 6% detected once. Sequencing input: CD4+ T cells from blood. These receptors were obtained from a woman aged 40 to 50 in good health. Each CDR3 is given with its conserved first and last residue. A D gene is named only where the DNA matches it firmly. Clone size is stated in some rows and not others, as once, few, many or a class when expanded.

size: many
D: TRBD2
J: TRBJ2-2
V: TRBV11-2
CDR3: CASSFGLAATGELFF
DNA: TGTGCCAGCAGCTTTGGACTAGCAGCGACCGGGGAGCTGTTTTTT

size: many
D: -
J: TRBJ2-1
V: TRBV20-1
CDR3: CSARDQSYNEQFF
DNA: TGCAGTGCCCGGGACCAATCCTACAATGAGCAGTTCTTC

size: many
D: TRBD1
J: TRBJ1-2
V: TRBV12-3/TRBV12-4
CDR3: CASSPGQGDYGYTF
DNA: TGTGCCAGCAGTCCTGGACAGGGTGACTATGGCTACACCTTC

size: -
D: -
J: TRBJ2-5
V: TRBV28
CDR3: CASSLGGYRGETQYF
DNA: TGTGCCAGCAGTTTAGGGGGGTATAGGGGGGAGACCCAGTACTTC

size: many
D: TRBD2
J: TRBJ2-5
V: TRBV20-1
CDR3: CSARRGSGTQETQYF
DNA: TGCAGTGCTCGACGGGGAAGCGGGACCCAAGAGACCCAGTACTTC

size: many
D: TRBD1
J: TRBJ1-6
V: TRBV3-1
CDR3: CASSPDRVRSPLHF
DNA: TGTGCCAGCAGCCCCGACAGGGTGCGGTCACCCCTCCACTTT

size: many
D: TRBD2
J: TRBJ2-3
V: TRBV28
CDR3: CASSFGGRGPDTQYF
DNA: TGTGCCAGCAGTTTTGGCGGGAGGGGCCCAGATACGCAGTATTTT

size: many
D: -
J: TRBJ1-5
V: TRBV20-1
CDR3: CSARDSGQGSNQPQHF
DNA: TGCAGTGCTAGAGATAGCGGTCAGGGTAGCAATCAGCCCCAGCATTTT

size: many
D: TRBD1
J: TRBJ2-7
V: TRBV3-1
CDR3: CASSDRGGPYEQYF
DNA: TGTGCCAGCAGTGACAGGGGGGGGCCCTACGAGCAGTACTTC

size: few
D: -
J: TRBJ2-5
V: TRBV7-7
CDR3: CASSSVPTGETQYF
DNA: TGTGCCAGCAGCTCAGTCCCTACGGGAGAGACCCAGTACTTC

size: many
D: -
J: TRBJ2-7
V: TRBV28
CDR3: CASSLARVTYEQYF
DNA: TGTGCCAGCAGTTTGGCCAGGGTCACCTACGAGCAGTACTTC

size: many
D: TRBD1
J: TRBJ2-1
V: TRBV5-1
CDR3: CASSTGQERSYNEQFF
DNA: TGCGCCAGCAGCACGGGACAGGAGAGGTCCTACAATGAGCAGTTCTTC

size: once
D: -
J: TRBJ2-1
V: TRBV15
CDR3: CATSRTGGLFIEQFF
DNA: TGTGCCACCAGCAGAACCGGGGGCCTTTTCATTGAGCAGTTCTTC

size: many
D: -
J: TRBJ1-1
V: TRBV10-3
CDR3: CAIGTAGTEAFF
DNA: TGTGCCATCGGAACAGCGGGGACTGAAGCTTTCTTT

size: many
D: TRBD2
J: TRBJ2-2
V: TRBV7-3
CDR3: CASSSLAGGNTGELFF
DNA: TGTGCCAGCAGCTCACTAGCGGGAGGAAACACCGGGGAGCTGTTTTTT

size: many
D: TRBD1
J: TRBJ2-7
V: TRBV7-9
CDR3: CASSSSGTGAAYEQYF
DNA: TGTGCCAGCAGCTCCTCCGGGACAGGGGCAGCCTACGAGCAGTACTTC

size: many
D: -
J: TRBJ2-7
V: TRBV7-2
CDR3: CASSHSRSEQYF
DNA: TGTGCCAGCAGCCATAGTCGGTCCGAGCAGTACTTC

size: many
D: -
J: TRBJ2-3
V: TRBV10-3
CDR3: CAALRGDTQYF
DNA: TGTGCCGCCCTTCGGGGGGATACGCAGTATTTT

size: many
D: -
J: TRBJ2-3
V: TRBV5-5
CDR3: CASSSMADTQYF
DNA: TGTGCCAGCAGCTCAATGGCAGATACGCAGTATTTT

size: many
D: TRBD1
J: TRBJ1-2
V: TRBV7-2
CDR3: CASTRGAGGVNGYTF
DNA: TGTGCCAGCACCCGGGGGGCAGGGGGAGTCAATGGCTACACCTTC

size: many
D: -
J: TRBJ2-5
V: TRBV7-2
CDR3: CASSLVSGVRETQYF
DNA: TGTGCCAGCAGCTTAGTGTCGGGGGTTCGAGAGACCCAGTACTTC

size: -
D: -
J: TRBJ1-1
V: TRBV12-3/TRBV12-4
CDR3: CASSLETLNTEAFF
DNA: TGTGCCAGCAGTTTGGAAACCCTGAACACTGAAGCTTTCTTT

size: -
D: -
J: TRBJ2-7
V: TRBV29-1
CDR3: CSTRGQGASYEKYF
DNA: TGCAGCACGCGTGGACAAGGTGCCTCCTACGAGAAGTACTTC

size: many
D: -
J: TRBJ2-1
V: TRBV7-2
CDR3: CASPIQRNEQFF
DNA: TGTGCCAGCCCCATCCAGCGCAATGAGCAGTTCTTC

size: many
D: TRBD2
J: TRBJ2-1
V: TRBV27
CDR3: CASRRLAGGNEQFF
DNA: TGTGCCAGCAGACGTTTAGCGGGAGGAAATGAGCAGTTCTTC

size: many
D: -
J: TRBJ1-2
V: TRBV9
CDR3: CASSVGTDQVGYTF
DNA: TGTGCCAGCAGCGTAGGGACAGATCAAGTCGGCTACACCTTC

size: many
D: -
J: TRBJ1-5
V: TRBV6-1
CDR3: CASTQDPYSNQPQHF
DNA: TGTGCCAGTACACAGGACCCTTATAGCAATCAGCCCCAGCATTTT

size: -
D: -
J: TRBJ2-2
V: TRBV5-1
CDR3: CATHPLDRENTGELFF
DNA: TGCGCCACCCACCCCCTGGACAGAGAAAACACCGGGGAGCTGTTTTTT

size: many
D: TRBD2
J: TRBJ2-3
V: TRBV28
CDR3: CASSLGAGAADTQYF
DNA: TGTGCCAGCAGTTTGGGAGCGGGAGCTGCAGATACGCAGTATTTT

size: many
D: -
J: TRBJ1-6
V: TRBV5-1
CDR3: CASSPTGSGSSPLHF
DNA: TGCGCCAGCTCCCCGACCGGGTCCGGGAGTTCACCCCTCCACTTT

size: many
D: -
J: TRBJ1-5
V: TRBV3-1
CDR3: CASSQESGNQPQHF
DNA: TGTGCCAGCAGCCAAGAATCGGGGAATCAGCCCCAGCATTTT

size: many
D: TRBD2
J: TRBJ2-5
V: TRBV7-6
CDR3: CASSLIAGLQETQYF
DNA: TGTGCCAGCAGCTTGATAGCGGGACTGCAAGAGACCCAGTACTTC

size: many
D: -
J: TRBJ2-2
V: TRBV20-1
CDR3: CSASGTSNTGELFF
DNA: TGCAGTGCTTCCGGGACATCGAACACCGGGGAGCTGTTTTTT

size: many
D: -
J: TRBJ2-1
V: TRBV20-1
CDR3: CGCPSSYNEQFF
DNA: TGCGGATGCCCGAGCTCCTACAATGAGCAGTTCTTC

size: many
D: TRBD2
J: TRBJ2-1
V: TRBV5-1
CDR3: CASRRLAGNNEQFF
DNA: TGCGCCAGCAGACGACTAGCGGGGAACAATGAGCAGTTCTTC

size: many
D: -
J: TRBJ2-3
V: TRBV28
CDR3: CASSLNIGVTDTQYF
DNA: TGTGCCAGCAGTCTTAACATAGGGGTCACAGATACGCAGTATTTT

size: many
D: -
J: TRBJ2-5
V: TRBV29-1
CDR3: CSVAQRPHGETQYF
DNA: TGCAGCGTTGCCCAAAGGCCACACGGAGAGACCCAGTACTTC

size: many
D: -
J: TRBJ2-7
V: TRBV20-1
CDR3: CSATGISGRYEQYF
DNA: TGCAGTGCAACAGGGATTAGCGGGCGCTACGAGCAGTACTTC

size: many
D: -
J: TRBJ2-1
V: TRBV29-1
CDR3: CSVTDSSLRTNEQFF
DNA: TGCAGCGTCACCGACTCCTCCCTGCGGACCAATGAGCAGTTCTTC

size: few
D: -
J: TRBJ2-3
V: TRBV7-2
CDR3: CASSFRIGRVSTDTQYF
DNA: TGTGCCAGCAGCTTTCGCATCGGACGGGTCAGCACAGATACGCAGTATTTT

size: many
D: TRBD1
J: TRBJ2-2
V: TRBV29-1
CDR3: CSVTSTGAGELFF
DNA: TGCAGCGTGACCTCGACAGGGGCCGGGGAGCTGTTTTTT

size: many
D: -
J: TRBJ1-1
V: TRBV5-5
CDR3: CASSQKPNTEAFF
DNA: TGTGCCAGCAGTCAAAAACCGAACACTGAAGCTTTCTTT

size: -
D: -
J: TRBJ2-1
V: TRBV27
CDR3: CASYPRTPYNEQFF
DNA: TGTGCCAGCTACCCTAGGACACCCTACAATGAGCAGTTCTTC

size: many
D: TRBD1
J: TRBJ2-7
V: TRBV7-8
CDR3: CASSPRGTGGIDEQYF
DNA: TGTGCCAGCAGCCCGAGAGGGACAGGGGGCATCGACGAGCAGTACTTC

size: many
D: -
J: TRBJ2-1
V: TRBV15
CDR3: CATSRDTRNNEQFF
DNA: TGTGCCACCAGCAGAGATACTCGGAACAATGAGCAGTTCTTC

size: many
D: -
J: TRBJ2-7
V: TRBV28
CDR3: CASSPPRGGGSYEQYF
DNA: TGTGCCAGCAGTCCGCCGAGGGGAGGGGGGTCCTACGAGCAGTACTTC

size: many
D: TRBD2
J: TRBJ2-7
V: TRBV20-1
CDR3: CSATLLAEGYEQYF
DNA: TGCAGTGCTACCCTACTAGCGGAGGGGTACGAGCAGTACTTC

size: -
D: TRBD1
J: TRBJ2-7
V: TRBV4-3
CDR3: CASSQGQGDSSYEQYF
DNA: TGCGCCAGCAGCCAAGGACAAGGGGACAGCTCCTACGAGCAGTACTTC

size: many
D: TRBD2
J: TRBJ2-1
V: TRBV20-1
CDR3: CSATAFPTSLSEQFF
DNA: TGCAGTGCCACCGCATTCCCGACTAGCTTGAGTGAGCAGTTCTTC

size: many
D: TRBD2
J: TRBJ2-1
V: TRBV5-6
CDR3: CASSLVGLAGDNEQFF
DNA: TGTGCCAGCAGCTTGGTAGGACTAGCGGGCGACAATGAGCAGTTCTTC

size: many
D: -
J: TRBJ2-1
V: TRBV20-1
CDR3: CSAGGPNHVEQFF
DNA: TGCAGTGCTGGAGGACCGAACCATGTTGAGCAGTTCTTC

size: many
D: TRBD1
J: TRBJ2-2
V: TRBV5-1
CDR3: CASSLQGEGGELFF
DNA: TGCGCCAGCAGCCTACAGGGGGAAGGCGGGGAGCTGTTTTTT

size: few
D: -
J: TRBJ2-2
V: TRBV11-2
CDR3: CASSGAGNTGELFF
DNA: TGTGCCAGCAGCGGAGCGGGGAACACCGGGGAGCTGTTTTTT

size: many
D: TRBD2
J: TRBJ2-1
V: TRBV6-2/TRBV6-3
CDR3: CASSDPSGSYPEQFF
DNA: TGTGCCAGCAGTGACCCTAGCGGGAGTTACCCTGAGCAGTTCTTC

size: many
D: TRBD1
J: TRBJ2-7
V: TRBV29-1
CDR3: CSVAGGPFYEQYF
DNA: TGCAGCGTCGCAGGGGGACCATTCTACGAGCAGTACTTC

size: many
D: -
J: TRBJ2-4
V: TRBV7-8
CDR3: CASSPLRNIQYF
DNA: TGTGCCAGCAGCCCGCTTAGAAACATTCAGTACTTC

size: many
D: -
J: TRBJ2-5
V: TRBV7-2
CDR3: CASSLESTETQYF
DNA: TGTGCCAGCAGCTTAGAATCGACGGAGACCCAGTACTTC

size: -
D: TRBD1
J: TRBJ1-2
V: TRBV29-1
CDR3: CSGRTGDGYTF
DNA: TGCAGCGGCCGGACAGGGGATGGCTACACCTTC

size: -
D: -
J: TRBJ1-5
V: TRBV24-1
CDR3: CATSSGNQPQHF
DNA: TGTGCCACTAGCAGCGGGAATCAGCCCCAGCATTTT